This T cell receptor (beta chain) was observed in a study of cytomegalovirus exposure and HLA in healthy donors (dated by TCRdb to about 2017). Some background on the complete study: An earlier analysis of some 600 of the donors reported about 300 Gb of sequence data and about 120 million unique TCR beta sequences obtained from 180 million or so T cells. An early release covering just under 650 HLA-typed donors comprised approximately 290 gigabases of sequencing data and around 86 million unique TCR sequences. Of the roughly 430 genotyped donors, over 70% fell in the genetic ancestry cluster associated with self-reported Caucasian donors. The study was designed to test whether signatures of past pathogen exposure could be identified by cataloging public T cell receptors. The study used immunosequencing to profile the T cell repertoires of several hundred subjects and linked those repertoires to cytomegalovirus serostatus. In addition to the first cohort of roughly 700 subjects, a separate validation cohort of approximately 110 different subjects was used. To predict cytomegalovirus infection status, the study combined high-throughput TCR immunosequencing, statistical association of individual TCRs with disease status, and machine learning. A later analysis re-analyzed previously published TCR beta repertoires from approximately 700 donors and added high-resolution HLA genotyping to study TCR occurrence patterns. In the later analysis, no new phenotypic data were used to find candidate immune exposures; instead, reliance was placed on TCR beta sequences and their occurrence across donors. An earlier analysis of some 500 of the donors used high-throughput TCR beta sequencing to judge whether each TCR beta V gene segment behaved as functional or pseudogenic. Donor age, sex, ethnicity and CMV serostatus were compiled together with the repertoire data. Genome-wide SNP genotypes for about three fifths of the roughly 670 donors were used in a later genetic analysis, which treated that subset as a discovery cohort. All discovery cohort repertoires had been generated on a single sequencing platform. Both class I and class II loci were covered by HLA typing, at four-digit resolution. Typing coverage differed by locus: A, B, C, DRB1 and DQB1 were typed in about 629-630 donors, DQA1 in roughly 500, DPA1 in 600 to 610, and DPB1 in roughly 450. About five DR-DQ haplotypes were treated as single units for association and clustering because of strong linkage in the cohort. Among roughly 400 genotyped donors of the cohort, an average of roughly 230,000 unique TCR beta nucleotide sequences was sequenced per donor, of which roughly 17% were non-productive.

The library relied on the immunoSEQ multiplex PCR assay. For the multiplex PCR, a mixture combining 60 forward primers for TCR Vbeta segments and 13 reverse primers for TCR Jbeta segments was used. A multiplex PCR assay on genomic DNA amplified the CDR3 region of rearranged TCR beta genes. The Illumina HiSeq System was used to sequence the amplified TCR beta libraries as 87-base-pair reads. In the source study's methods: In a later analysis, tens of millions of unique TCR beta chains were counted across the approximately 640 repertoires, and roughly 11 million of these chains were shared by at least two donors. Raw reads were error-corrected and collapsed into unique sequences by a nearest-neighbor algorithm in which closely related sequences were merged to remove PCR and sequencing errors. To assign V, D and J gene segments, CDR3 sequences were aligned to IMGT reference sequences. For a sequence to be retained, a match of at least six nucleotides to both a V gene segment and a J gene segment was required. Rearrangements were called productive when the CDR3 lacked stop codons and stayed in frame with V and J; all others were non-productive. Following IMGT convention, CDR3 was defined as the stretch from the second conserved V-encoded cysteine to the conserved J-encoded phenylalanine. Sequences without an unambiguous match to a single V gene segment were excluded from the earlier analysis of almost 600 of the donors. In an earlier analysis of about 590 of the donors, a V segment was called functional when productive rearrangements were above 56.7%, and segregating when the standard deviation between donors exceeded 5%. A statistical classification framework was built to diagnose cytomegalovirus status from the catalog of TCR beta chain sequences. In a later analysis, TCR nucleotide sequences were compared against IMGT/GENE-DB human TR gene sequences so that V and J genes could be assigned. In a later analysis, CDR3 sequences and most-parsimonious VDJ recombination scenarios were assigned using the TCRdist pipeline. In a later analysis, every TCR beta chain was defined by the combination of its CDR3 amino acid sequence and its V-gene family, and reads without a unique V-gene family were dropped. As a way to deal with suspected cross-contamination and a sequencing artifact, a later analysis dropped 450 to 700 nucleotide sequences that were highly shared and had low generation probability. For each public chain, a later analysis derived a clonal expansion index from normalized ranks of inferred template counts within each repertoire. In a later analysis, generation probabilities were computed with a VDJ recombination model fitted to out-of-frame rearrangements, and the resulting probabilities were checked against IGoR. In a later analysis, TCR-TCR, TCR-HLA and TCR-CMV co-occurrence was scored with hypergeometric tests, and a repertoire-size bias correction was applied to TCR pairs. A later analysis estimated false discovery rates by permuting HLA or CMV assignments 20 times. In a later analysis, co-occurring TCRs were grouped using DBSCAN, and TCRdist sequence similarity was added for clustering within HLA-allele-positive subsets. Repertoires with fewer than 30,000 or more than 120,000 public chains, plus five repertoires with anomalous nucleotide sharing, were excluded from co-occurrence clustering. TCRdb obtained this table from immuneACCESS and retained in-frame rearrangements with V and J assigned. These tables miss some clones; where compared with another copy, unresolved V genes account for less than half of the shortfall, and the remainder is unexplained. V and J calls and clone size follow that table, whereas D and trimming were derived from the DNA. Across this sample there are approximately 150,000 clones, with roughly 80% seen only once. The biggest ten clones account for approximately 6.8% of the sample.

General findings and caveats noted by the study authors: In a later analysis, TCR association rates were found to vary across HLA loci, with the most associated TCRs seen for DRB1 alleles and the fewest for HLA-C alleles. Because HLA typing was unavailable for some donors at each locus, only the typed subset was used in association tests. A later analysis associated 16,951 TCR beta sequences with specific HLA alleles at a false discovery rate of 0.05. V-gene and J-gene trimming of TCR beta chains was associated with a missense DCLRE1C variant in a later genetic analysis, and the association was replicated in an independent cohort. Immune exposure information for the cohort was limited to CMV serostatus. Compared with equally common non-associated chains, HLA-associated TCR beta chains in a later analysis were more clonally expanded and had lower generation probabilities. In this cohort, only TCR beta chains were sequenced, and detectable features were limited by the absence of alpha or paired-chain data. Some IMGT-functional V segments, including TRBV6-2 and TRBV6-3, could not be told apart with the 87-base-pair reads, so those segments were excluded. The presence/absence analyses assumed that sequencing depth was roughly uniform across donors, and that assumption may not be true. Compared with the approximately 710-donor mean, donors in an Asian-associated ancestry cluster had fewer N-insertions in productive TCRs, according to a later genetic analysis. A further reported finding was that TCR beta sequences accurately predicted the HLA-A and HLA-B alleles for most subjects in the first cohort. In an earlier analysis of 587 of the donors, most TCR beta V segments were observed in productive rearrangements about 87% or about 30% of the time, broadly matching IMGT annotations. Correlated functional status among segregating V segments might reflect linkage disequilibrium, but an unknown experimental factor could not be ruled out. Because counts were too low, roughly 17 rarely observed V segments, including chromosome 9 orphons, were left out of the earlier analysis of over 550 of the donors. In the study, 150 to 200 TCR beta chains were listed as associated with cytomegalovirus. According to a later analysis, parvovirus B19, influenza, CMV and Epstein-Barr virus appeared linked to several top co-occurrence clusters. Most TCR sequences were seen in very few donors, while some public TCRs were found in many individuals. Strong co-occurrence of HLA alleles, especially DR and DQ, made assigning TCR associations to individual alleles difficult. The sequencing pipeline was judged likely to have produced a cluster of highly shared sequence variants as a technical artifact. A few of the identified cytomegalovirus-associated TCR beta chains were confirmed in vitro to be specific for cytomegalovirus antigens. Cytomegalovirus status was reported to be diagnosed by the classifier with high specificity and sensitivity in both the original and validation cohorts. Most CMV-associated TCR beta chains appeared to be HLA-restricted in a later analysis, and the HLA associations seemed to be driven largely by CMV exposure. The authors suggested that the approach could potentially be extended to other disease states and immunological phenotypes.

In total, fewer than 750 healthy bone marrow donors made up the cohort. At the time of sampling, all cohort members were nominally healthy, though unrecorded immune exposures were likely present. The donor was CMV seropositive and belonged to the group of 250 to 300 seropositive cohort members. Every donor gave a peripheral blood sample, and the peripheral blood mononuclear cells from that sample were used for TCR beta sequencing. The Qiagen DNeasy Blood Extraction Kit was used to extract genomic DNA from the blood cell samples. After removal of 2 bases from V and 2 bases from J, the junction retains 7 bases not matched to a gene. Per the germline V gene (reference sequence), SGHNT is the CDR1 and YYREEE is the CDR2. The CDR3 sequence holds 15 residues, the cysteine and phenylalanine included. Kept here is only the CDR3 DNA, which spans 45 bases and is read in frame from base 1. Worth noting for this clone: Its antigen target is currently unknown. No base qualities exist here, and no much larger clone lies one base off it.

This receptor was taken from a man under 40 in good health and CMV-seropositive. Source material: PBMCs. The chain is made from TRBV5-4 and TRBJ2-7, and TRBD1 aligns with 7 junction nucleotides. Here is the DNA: TGTGCCAGCAGCTTCAAGGGGGCCTCACCCTACGAGCAGTACTTC. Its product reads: CASSFKGASPYEQYF.